The 21 T cell receptor beta chains below all came from one sample that was sequenced in a study of T cells after yellow fever vaccination. TCRdb analysed the 5' RACE reads with MiXCR anew, one entry per CDR3 protein. The table lists about 300,000 distinct CDR3 sequences, about 6.9% of them singletons, with roughly a sixth in the top ten. Source: PBMCs, taken about 49 days after the first yellow fever vaccination. The receptors originated from a man younger than 30 who received the YFV17D yellow fever vaccine.

The rearrangement joins TRBV15 to TRBJ1-2; D gene ambiguous. The germline V gene encodes CDR1 LNHNV and CDR2 YYDKDF (reference sequence). The CDR3 length is 16 residues. The V gene lost 1 base and the J gene lost 4 bases, with 16 bases spanning the gap. CDR3 nucleotide sequence: TGTGCCACCAGCAGAGGTAATCGTGGGGATCTCTATGGCTACACCTTC. Translation: CATSRGNRGDLYGYTF.

The rearrangement joins TRBV7-6 to TRBJ2-1, with a tentative D call TRBD2 (5 bases). V lost 6 bases to trimming and J lost 0 bases, with 15 bases between them. The CDR3 extends over 16 amino acids. CDR1 and CDR2 (germline): SGHVS, FNYEAQ. As DNA, the CDR3 is TGTGCCAGCAGTCTCGACCTGGGGAGCTCCTACAATGAGCAGTTCTTC. Its translation: CASSLDLGSSYNEQFF.

This clonotype was seen a handful of times. This chain uses TRBV20-1 with TRBJ2-7, with 7 bases that match TRBD1. The junction had 9 bases not matched to a gene; V was cut back by 5 bases and J by 2 bases. Germline V gene data show CDR1 as DFQATT and CDR2 as SNEGSKA (reference sequence). The length of the CDR3 is 14 residues. The CDR3 is CSAFPDRDPYEQYV. The CDR3 coding sequence is TGCAGTGCTTTTCCAGACAGGGATCCCTACGAGCAGTACGTC.

The chain links TRBV29-1 to TRBJ2-3; no firm D call. The CDR3 is 14 residues long. From germline, CDR1 is SQVTM and CDR2 ANQGSEA. V shed 4 bases and J shed 0 bases, with 11 bases lying between them. The CDR3 region is CSVVGFFSTDTQYF. The CDR3 DNA reads as TGCAGCGTTGTTGGTTTCTTCAGCACAGATACGCAGTATTTT.

This clonotype was seen a handful of times. The chain couples TRBV12-3 or TRBV12-4 to TRBJ1-3; no clear D gene. V was clipped by 5 bases and J by 3 bases, with 14 bases between them. The length of the CDR3 is 15 residues. The CDR3 loop is CASSLSRALGNTIYF. In DNA, the CDR3 is TGTGCCAGCAGTCTAAGCCGGGCCCTTGGAAACACCATATATTTT.

The J gene is TRBJ1-1, the V gene TRBV6-5; D call uncertain. V gave up 2 bases and J gave up 6 bases, with 13 bases separating them. This CDR3 spans 14 amino acids. From germline, CDR1 is MNHEY and CDR2 SVGAGI. CDR3 amino acids: CASSYGTPKAEAFF. In DNA, the CDR3 is TGTGCCAGCAGTTACGGTACCCCGAAGGCTGAAGCTTTCTTT.

This clonotype has a count of ten or more. This sequence joins TRBV20-1 and TRBJ2-5; 8 nucleotides align to TRBD2. Trimming took 6 bases from V and 1 from J; bases not matched to a gene: 7. The CDR3 extends over 14 amino acids. Germline V gene sequence: CDR1 DFQATT, CDR2 SNEGSKA (reference sequence). CDR3 bases: TGCAGTGCAGGCCGGGGGGGCCCCCAAGAGACCCAGTACTTC. It specifies CSAGRGGPQETQYF.

This clonotype has only a few counts. CDR3 DNA sequence: TGTGCCACCAGTGATACAGGCCGAAGAGCTTTCTTT. Its translation is CATSDTGRRAFF. This rearrangement joins TRBV24-1 to TRBJ1-1, with D possibly being TRBD1 (5 bases). Germline V gene data show CDR1 as KGHDR and CDR2 as SFDVKD. V was trimmed by 3 bases and J by 10 bases, leaving 11 bases between them. The CDR3 is 12 residues long.

About this clonotype itself: Since a much larger clone is just one base distant, this may be a read error. The chain is built from TRBV6-1 and TRBJ2-2; D call uncertain. Germline V CDR1 and CDR2: MNHNS, SASEGT. The CDR3 sequence is 14 residues long. Deletions cut 3 bases from V and 4 bases from J, with 9 bases between. The CDR3 spells CASSDPDGTGELFF. CDR3 DNA: TGTGCCAGCAGTGACCCCGATGGCACCGGGGAGCTGTTTTTT.

The chain carries TRBV11-2 and TRBJ1-4; D remains ambiguous. CDR3 length equals 15 residues. Germline V gene data show CDR1 as SGHAT and CDR2 as FQNNGV. V was cut by 2 bases and J by 3 bases, with 10 bases left in between. CDR3 sequence: CASSLHSRANEKLFF. The CDR3 nucleotides read TGTGCCAGCAGCTTACACAGCCGGGCTAATGAAAAACTGTTTTTT.

The chain carries TRBV7-9 and TRBJ1-5; no definite D call. In germline, CDR1 is SEHNR, CDR2 FQNEAQ (reference sequence). Trimming removed 4 bases at V and 3 bases at J, with 4 bases between. This CDR3 comprises 12 residues. The CDR3 sequence: CASSSPNQPQHF. DNA for the CDR3: TGTGCCAGCAGCTCACCCAATCAGCCCCAGCATTTT.

This chain joins TRBV24-1 and TRBJ2-2; TRBD2 matches at 9 bases. The CDR3 consists of 13 residues. Germline V gene sequence: CDR1 KGHDR, CDR2 SFDVKD. J lost 8 bases, V lost 5 bases, and 2 bases had no gene match. CDR3 protein: CATSGTSGGELFF. CDR3 DNA: TGTGCCACCAGTGGAACTAGCGGGGGGGAGCTGTTTTTT.

This clonotype was observed many times. The chain uses TRBV9 and TRBJ1-3; no clear D. CDR1 and CDR2 (germline): SGDLS, YYNGEE. This CDR3 is 11 amino acids long. Between the trimmed V and J ends, which lost 7 bases and 5 bases, there was a span of 7 bases. DNA of the CDR3: TGTGCCAGCGGGTTGCGAAACACCATATATTTT. It is translated as CASGLRNTIYF. The full variable domain, with the rest looked up from reference TRBV9 and TRBJ1-3, is DSGVTQTPKHLITATGQRVTLRCSPRSGDLSVYWYQQSLDQGLQFLIQYYNGEERAKGNILERFSAQQFPDLHSELNLSSLELGDSALYFCASGLRNTIYFGEGSWLTVV.

The CDR3 bases are TGTGCCAGCAGCTTATGGGCTTACCCTTCGGGCACCGGGGAGCTGTTTTTT. This translates into CASSLWAYPSGTGELFF. This chain joins TRBV7-3 and TRBJ2-2; D is uncertain. The V gene's germline CDR1 is SGHTA and CDR2 FQGTGA. There are 17 residues in the CDR3. Trimming shortened V by 2 bases and J by 4 bases, and 17 bases separated the two germline ends.

At least ten counts were recorded for this clonotype. This sequence joins TRBV20-1 and TRBJ2-1; 7 nucleotides agree with TRBD2. The CDR3 is 13 amino acids. Per germline, CDR1 DFQATT and CDR2 SNEGSKA (reference sequence). With 5 bases clipped from V and 4 bases from J, the junction kept 5 bases outside the gene matches. The CDR3 loop reads CSASSGTYNEQFF. The DNA of the CDR3 is TGCAGTGCTTCTAGCGGAACGTACAATGAGCAGTTCTTC.

Many counts were recorded for this clonotype. This chain links TRBV11-2 with TRBJ2-7; D not certain. Trimming stripped 3 bases from V and 6 bases from J, with 12 bases between. Germline V gene lookup returns CDR1 SGHAT and CDR2 FQNNGV. The CDR3 is made up of 13 amino acids. CDR3 protein: CASSLTRYGEQYV. CDR3 in DNA: TGTGCCAGCAGCTTGACACGTTACGGCGAGCAGTACGTC.

The CDR3 protein is CAAKRDSSTEAFF. CDR3 nucleotide sequence: TGTGCGGCAAAGCGGGACTCTAGCACTGAAGCTTTCTTT. The chain couples TRBV10-3 to TRBJ1-1, with D possibly matching TRBD1 (5 bases). The CDR3 is made up of 13 amino acids. The V gene's germline CDR1 is ENHRY and CDR2 SYGVKD.

At least ten counts were recorded for this clonotype. The rearrangement links TRBV5-1 to TRBJ2-3; tentatively, D is TRBD2 (6 bases). With 2 bases removed from V and 6 bases from J, the gap between germline ends came to 10 bases. This CDR3 region has 13 residues. Per the germline V gene, CDR1 is SGHRS and CDR2 is YFSETQ. The CDR3 is CASSFPGDDTQYF. The DNA of the CDR3 is TGCGCCAGCAGCTTCCCGGGGGACGATACGCAGTATTTT. Looking up the rest from reference TRBV5-1 and TRBJ2-3 gives the full variable domain: KAGVTQTPRYLIKTRGQQVTLSCSPISGHRSVSWYQQTPGQGLQFLFEYFSETQRNKGNFPGRFSGRQFSNSRSEMNVSTLELGDSALYLCASSFPGDDTQYFGPGTRLTVL.

This clonotype was seen only a few times. The V and J genes are TRBV12-3 or TRBV12-4 and TRBJ1-6; 9 bases agree with TRBD1. V was pared by 4 bases and J by 9 bases, with 7 bases of the junction left unmatched. The CDR3 is 15 residues long. The CDR3 loop is CASSSRGDRASPLHF. CDR3 DNA sequence: TGTGCCAGCAGTTCCCGAGGGGACAGGGCTTCACCCCTCCACTTT.

CDR3 DNA: TGCGCCAGCAGCCAAGTTCCGGGACAGGGGGAGACCCAGTACTTC. Protein product: CASSQVPGQGETQYF. The V gene is TRBV4-1, the J gene TRBJ2-5, with 10 bases identical to TRBD1. Germline trimming cut 1 base from V and 5 bases from J; bases unmatched to any gene: 4. The CDR3 extends over 15 amino acids. Germline V CDR1 and CDR2: MGHRA, YSYEKL.

A few counts support this clonotype. The V and J genes are TRBV7-2 and TRBJ1-2; no clear D gene. This CDR3 contains 15 residues. Germline V lookup: CDR1 SGHTA, CDR2 FQGNSA. Trimming removed 4 bases at V and 5 bases at J, with 17 bases between. The DNA for the CDR3 is TGTGCCAGCAGCTCCGGCGGGAGGGTGGGGTATGGCTACACCTTC. Translating it yields CASSSGGRVGYGYTF.